Presented here are 32 T cell receptor beta chains from one specimen sequenced in a study of early T cells in non-severe SARS-CoV-2 infection. TCRdb re-derived calls from the 5' RACE reads in MiXCR, one entry per CDR3 protein. The table records about 90,000 distinct CDR3 sequences, more than 10% of them present only once. Here the sequenced sample was whole blood, taken at baseline. The receptors were sampled from an adult who was a healthcare worker with PCR-confirmed SARS-CoV-2 infection or an uninfected control (not recorded which).

Ten or more counts support this clonotype. The genes are TRBV4-1 and TRBJ2-7, with TRBD2 matching over 7 bases. The ends lost 0 bases at V and 0 bases at J; junction bases unmatched: 5. The CDR3 runs 16 residues. Germline CDR1 and CDR2: MGHRA and YSYEKL. The CDR3: CASSQEGSGTSYEQYF. The CDR3 bases are TGCGCCAGCAGCCAAGAAGGGAGCGGGACCTCCTACGAGCAGTACTTC.

The V call is TRBV24-1, the J call TRBJ1-5; TRBD1 matches 8 bases. This CDR3 has 17 residues. Unmatched junction bases numbered 12, after V lost 2 bases and J lost 7 bases. Germline V gives CDR1 KGHDR, CDR2 SFDVKD. The CDR3 loop is CATSDSAPGQGWQPQHF. The CDR3 nucleotides are TGTGCCACCAGTGATTCCGCCCCCGGACAGGGATGGCAGCCCCAGCATTTT.

This clonotype was seen at least ten times. V is TRBV11-2 and J is TRBJ2-7; TRBD1 or TRBD2 may be the D gene (5 bases each). Trimming left V 5 bases short and J 6 bases short, with 20 bases between. This CDR3 region has 15 residues. Germline V gene data show CDR1 as SGHAT and CDR2 as FQNNGV. CDR3 residues: CASSPLRGNTPEQYF. For the CDR3, the DNA is TGTGCCAGCAGCCCGCTACGGGGCAACACACCCGAGCAGTACTTC.

This clonotype was found many times. This chain uses TRBV6-1 with TRBJ2-2; 9 nucleotides match TRBD1. The CDR3 is made up of 16 amino acids. The germline V gene has CDR1 MNHNS and CDR2 SASEGT. The V gene end was trimmed by 2 bases and the J gene end by 6 bases; junction bases not matched to a gene: 7. CDR3 nucleotides: TGTGCCAGCAGTGAACCGGGACAGGGAGTTCCCGGGGAGCTGTTTTTT. Residues: CASSEPGQGVPGELFF.

Ten or more counts support this clonotype. V and J are TRBV14 and TRBJ2-1, with D perhaps TRBD1 or TRBD2 (5 bases each). V lost 5 bases and J 4 bases, leaving 15 bases between the germline ends. Germline V gives CDR1 SGHDN, CDR2 FVKESK. This CDR3 region has 15 residues. The CDR3 DNA sequence: TGTGCCAGCAGCTACCGGGACCCGGCGTACAATGAGCAGTTCTTC. Its protein product is CASSYRDPAYNEQFF.

This clonotype rates as medium-sized. The CDR3 DNA reads TGTGCCAGCAGCTTGCGGGACTCCGGTTCACCCCTCCACTTT. It codes for CASSLRDSGSPLHF. The chain has TRBV5-6 and TRBJ1-6; possible D gene TRBD1, 5 bases. Germline CDR1 is SGHDT and CDR2 is YYEEEE. This CDR3 comprises 14 residues. Trimming pared 1 base from V and 9 bases from J, leaving 11 bases between.

The gene calls are TRBV4-2 and TRBJ1-4; D perhaps matches TRBD1 (5 bases). CDR1 LGHNA and CDR2 YNFKEQ come from the germline V gene. V lost 4 bases, J lost 2 bases, and 11 bases lay in between. The CDR3 totals 15 residues. Here the CDR3 reads CASSPERGTNEKLFF. The CDR3 DNA reads as TGTGCCAGCAGCCCGGAGAGGGGCACTAATGAAAAACTGTTTTTT.

The table lists this clonotype with many counts. The genes are TRBV7-2 and TRBJ2-2; D ambiguous. The germline V gene has CDR1 SGHTA and CDR2 FQGNSA. This CDR3 contains 16 residues. V lost 4 bases, J lost 0 bases, and 12 bases lay in between. The CDR3 coding sequence is TGTGCCAGCAGCTCCCGGACGGTGTCGAACACCGGGGAGCTGTTTTTT. This encodes CASSSRTVSNTGELFF.

This clonotype was found many times. V gene TRBV20-1 combines with J gene TRBJ1-4; D remains unclear. Germline V gene sequence: CDR1 DFQATT, CDR2 SNEGSKA (reference sequence). The germline V and J ends were trimmed by 5 bases and 8 bases, with 6 bases remaining between them. This CDR3 contains 10 residues. CDR3 protein: CSALEEKLFF. The DNA of the CDR3 is TGCAGTGCTTTGGAGGAAAAACTGTTTTTT.

The gene calls are TRBV23-1 and TRBJ2-7; 7 bases fit TRBD2. TRBV23-1 is given ORF status, its function remaining uncertain. The V and J ends lost 2 bases and 0 bases, in that order; junction bases with no gene match: 13. The CDR3 extends over 18 amino acids. The CDR3 here is CASSQHVQRERFSYEQYF. The CDR3 region has the DNA TGCGCCAGCAGTCAACATGTCCAGCGGGAACGTTTCTCCTACGAGCAGTACTTC.

There are many counts of this clonotype. This chain joins TRBV7-6 and TRBJ2-7; D is unclear. V was clipped by 5 bases and J by 2 bases, with 16 bases between them. The length of the CDR3 is 15 residues. Germline V gene sequence: CDR1 SGHVS, CDR2 FNYEAQ. CDR3 sequence (DNA): TGTGCCAGCAGCCCCCAGGCGGAACCCACCTACGAGCAGTACTTC. Its protein product is CASSPQAEPTYEQYF. The whole variable domain, filled in from reference TRBV7-6 and TRBJ2-7, reads GAGVSQSPRYKVTKRGQDVALRCDPISGHVSLYWYRQALGQGPEFLTYFNYEAQQDKSGLPNDRFSAERPEGSISTLTIQRTEQRDSAMYRCASSPQAEPTYEQYFGPGTRLTVT.

This chain links TRBV10-3 with TRBJ2-7; 10 bases align to TRBD2. This CDR3 has 17 residues. V trimming: 2 bases; J trimming: 1 base; junction bases outside the gene matches: 8. Germline CDR1 is ENHRY and CDR2 is SYGVKD. CDR3 sequence: CAISENPLAGVSYEQYF. The DNA of the CDR3 is TGTGCCATCAGTGAGAACCCCCTAGCGGGGGTTTCCTACGAGCAGTACTTC.

The chain links TRBV7-2 to TRBJ1-2; D remains unclear. Germline V gives CDR1 SGHTA, CDR2 FQGNSA. The V end was cut by 2 bases, the J end by 8 bases, with 12 bases between. The CDR3 consists of 13 residues. Here the CDR3 reads CASSLNIAGGYTF. CDR3 nucleotides: TGTGCCAGCAGCTTAAATATTGCCGGAGGCTACACCTTC.

The chain employs TRBV12-3 or TRBV12-4 and TRBJ2-3; D might be TRBD1 (5 bases). V dropped 3 bases and J dropped 4 bases, with 14 bases sitting between them. The length of the CDR3 is 15 residues. DNA for the CDR3: TGTGCCAGCAGTTTGCAGGACATAGTTCCAGATACGCAGTATTTT. Its translation: CASSLQDIVPDTQYF.

Only a few counts were recorded for this clonotype. The V call is TRBV21-1, the J call TRBJ2-7; the table gives TRBD1 as D, unverified against the DNA. TRBV21-1 is a pseudogene segment. This CDR3 has 16 amino acids. CDR3 protein: CASSKDAGGFRDEQYF. The CDR3 DNA sequence: TGTGCCAGCAGCAAAGACGCAGGGGGCTTTAGGGACGAGCAGTACTTC.

This clonotype was seen more than once but under ten times. V is TRBV6-5 and J is TRBJ2-5; no clear D gene. V was cut by 0 bases and J by 2 bases, with 7 bases left in between. Germline V gives CDR1 MNHEY, CDR2 SVGAGI. CDR3 length: 14 amino acids. In DNA, the CDR3 is TGTGCCAGCAGTTACTCAGGGCTTCAAGAGACCCAGTACTTC. Its translation is CASSYSGLQETQYF.

Many counts were recorded for this clonotype. The chain employs TRBV15 and TRBJ2-7; 9 nucleotides line up with TRBD1. Germline lookup yields CDR1 LNHNV and CDR2 YYDKDF (reference sequence). The CDR3 is 17 residues long. V was pared by 0 bases and J by 1 base, with 7 bases of the junction left unmatched. The CDR3 nucleotides are TGTGCCACCAGCAGAGATAGGAAGGGGACAGGGTCCTACGAGCAGTACTTC. Amino acid sequence: CATSRDRKGTGSYEQYF. Full variable domain (rest looked up from reference TRBV15 and TRBJ2-7): DAMVIQNPRYQVTQFGKPVTLSCSQTLNHNVMYWYQQKSSQAPKLLFHYYDKDFNNEADTPDNFQSRRPNTSFCFLDIRSPGLGDTAMYLCATSRDRKGTGSYEQYFGPGTRLTVT.

The chain is built from TRBV12-3 or TRBV12-4 and TRBJ1-1, with 8 bases lining up with TRBD1. V lost 2 bases to trimming and J lost 4 bases; unmatched junction nucleotides: 3. The CDR3 is made up of 14 amino acids. The DNA of the CDR3 is TGTGCCAGCAGTTTAACAGGGGGGGGCACTGAAGCTTTCTTT. It specifies CASSLTGGGTEAFF.

The chain recombines TRBV28 with TRBJ2-7; D call uncertain. This CDR3 spans 12 amino acids. The V end lost 3 bases, the J end lost 0 bases, and 3 bases lay between the germline ends. Germline V CDR1 and CDR2: MDHEN, SYDVKM. The DNA for the CDR3 is TGTGCCAGCAGTTTGAACTCCTACGAGCAGTACTTC. Protein: CASSLNSYEQYF.

Ten or more counts support this clonotype. The chain is built from TRBV20-1 and TRBJ2-7; possible D gene TRBD2, 6 bases. Per germline, CDR1 DFQATT and CDR2 SNEGSKA (reference sequence). Trimming stripped 6 bases from V and 0 bases from J, with 15 bases between. The CDR3 spans 14 residues. The CDR3, as DNA: TGCAGTGCCGCCCGGGGTAGCGGCTCCTACGAGCAGTACTTC. This codes for CSAARGSGSYEQYF.

CDR3 coding DNA: TGTGCCTGGAGTGTACTATGGACAGATTATGGCTACACCTTC. Its protein is CAWSVLWTDYGYTF. This chain connects TRBV30 to TRBJ1-2; a possible D gene is TRBD1 (6 bases). The CDR3 is 14 amino acids. Per germline, CDR1 GTSNPN and CDR2 SVGIG (reference sequence). The V end lost 0 bases, the J end lost 5 bases, and 13 bases lay between the germline ends.

The chain employs TRBV7-9 and TRBJ1-6, with D unclear. The CDR3 covers 12 residues. Germline V CDR1 and CDR2: SEHNR, FQNEAQ (reference sequence). Between the trimmed V and J ends, which lost 4 bases and 13 bases, there was a span of 11 bases. CDR3 loop: CASSSDLSPLHF. CDR3 bases: TGTGCCAGCAGCTCCGACCTTAGTCCCCTCCACTTT.

This clonotype has only a few counts. The V gene is TRBV10-3, the J gene TRBJ1-4; 8 positions match TRBD1. CDR1 and CDR2 from the germline V gene are ENHRY and SYGVKD. The CDR3 contains 16 residues. Germline trimming cut 0 bases from V and 10 bases from J; bases unmatched to any gene: 10. Here the CDR3 reads CAISESSGTGKRKLFF. CDR3 sequence (DNA): TGTGCCATCAGTGAGTCTTCCGGGACAGGAAAGAGAAAACTGTTTTTT.

This clonotype came up many times. The V gene is TRBV5-1, the J gene TRBJ2-1; weak D call: TRBD1 (5 bases). V dropped 2 bases and J dropped 9 bases, with 12 bases sitting between them. Germline CDR1 and CDR2: SGHRS and YFSETQ. The CDR3 runs to 13 residues. Written as DNA, the CDR3 is TGCGCCAGCAGCTTAGACAGCCCACGTGAGCAGTTCTTC. Its protein product is CASSLDSPREQFF.

This clonotype was seen repeatedly, ten times or more. The J gene is TRBJ1-1, the V gene TRBV7-6, with TRBD1 identical over 8 bases. The germline CDR1 and CDR2 sequences are SGHVS and FNYEAQ. The CDR3 has 16 residues. The junction had 9 bases not matched to a gene; V was cut back by 5 bases and J by 1 base. In DNA, the CDR3 is TGTGCCAGCAGCCCCCGGGACAGGCTGGCGAACACTGAAGCTTTCTTT. Its protein product is CASSPRDRLANTEAFF.

This clonotype was seen at least ten times. The chain recombines TRBV5-6 with TRBJ2-6, with a tentative D call TRBD2 (6 bases). Trimming removed 5 bases from V and 0 bases from J, with 9 bases in between. Germline CDR1 reads SGHDT; CDR2 reads YYEEEE. This CDR3 contains 15 residues. The CDR3 DNA reads as TGTGCCAGCAGGGAGGGTCCCTCTGGGGCCAACGTCCTGACTTTC. Its protein product is CASREGPSGANVLTF. Complete variable domain (other parts from reference TRBV5-6 and TRBJ2-6): DAGVTQSPTHLIKTRGQQVTLRCSPKSGHDTVSWYQQALGQGPQFIFQYYEEEERQRGNFPDRFSGHQFPNYSSELNVNALLLGDSALYLCASREGPSGANVLTFGAGSRLTVL.

The rearrangement uses TRBV11-3 and TRBJ2-7; 14 bases fit TRBD2. V lost 5 bases to trimming and J lost 3 bases; unmatched junction nucleotides: 21. Germline V gives CDR1 SGHNT, CDR2 YENEEA. The length of the CDR3 is 21 residues. As DNA, the CDR3 is TGTGCCAGCAGCCGAAAGCACGCGACCGGGACTAGCGGGAGTCGGGGCTACGAGCAGTACTTC. This codes for CASSRKHATGTSGSRGYEQYF.

The rearrangement uses TRBV11-3 and TRBJ2-2, with D uncertain. The CDR3 length is 12 residues. From germline, CDR1 is SGHNT and CDR2 YENEEA. Deletions cut 5 bases from V and 9 bases from J, with 10 bases between. The CDR3 loop reads CASSEDHRELFF. Here the CDR3 DNA reads TGTGCCAGCAGCGAAGATCACCGGGAGCTGTTTTTT.

V usage is TRBV7-3 and J usage is TRBJ2-7, with D perhaps TRBD1 (6 bases). V was shortened by 6 bases and J by 0 bases, with 12 bases between the two germline ends. CDR3 size: 14 residues. Germline-derived CDR1 and CDR2 are SGHTA and FQGTGA. The CDR3 sequence is CASRLTGSSYEQYF. The CDR3 DNA reads as TGTGCCAGCAGGCTCACAGGGAGCTCCTACGAGCAGTACTTC.

This clonotype was seen many times. This chain joins TRBV29-1 and TRBJ2-1; D tentatively fits TRBD1 or TRBD2 (6 bases each). The CDR3 is 12 amino acids. CDR1 is SQVTM, CDR2 ANQGSEA, per germline. With 6 bases removed from V and 6 bases from J, the gap between germline ends came to 12 bases. The CDR3 region has the DNA TGCAGCGTGGAGGGGGATCTCAATGAGCAGTTCTTC. It encodes CSVEGDLNEQFF.

In this sample, this clonotype turned up a few times. This chain uses TRBV24-1 with TRBJ2-5; D remains unclear. V gave up 6 bases and J gave up 3 bases, with 7 bases separating them. Germline CDR1 reads KGHDR; CDR2 reads SFDVKD. CDR3 length equals 12 residues. CDR3 nucleotides: TGTGCCACCAGTATCACAGAAGAGACCCAGTACTTC. Amino acids: CATSITEETQYF.

This clonotype was found a few times. This rearrangement joins TRBV6-6 to TRBJ2-5; possible D gene TRBD2, 6 bases. CDR1 MNHNY and CDR2 SVGAGI come from the germline V gene (reference sequence). This CDR3 contains 12 residues. Trimming took 5 bases from V and 11 from J, leaving 15 bases between them. Here the CDR3 DNA reads TGTGCCAGCAGTGCGAACTCCCGGGGGCAGTACTTC. Protein product: CASSANSRGQYF.